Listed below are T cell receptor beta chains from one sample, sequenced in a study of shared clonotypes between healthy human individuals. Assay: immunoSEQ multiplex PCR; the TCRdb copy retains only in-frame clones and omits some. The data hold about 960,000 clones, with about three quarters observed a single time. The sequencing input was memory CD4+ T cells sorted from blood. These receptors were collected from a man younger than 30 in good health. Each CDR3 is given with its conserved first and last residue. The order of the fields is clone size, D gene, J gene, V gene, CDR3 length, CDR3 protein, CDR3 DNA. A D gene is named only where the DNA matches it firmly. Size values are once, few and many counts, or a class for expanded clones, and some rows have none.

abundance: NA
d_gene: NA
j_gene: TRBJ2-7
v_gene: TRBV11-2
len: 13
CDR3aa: CASSPHLLDEQYF
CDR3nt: TGTGCCAGCAGCCCCCATCTCCTGGACGAGCAGTACTTC

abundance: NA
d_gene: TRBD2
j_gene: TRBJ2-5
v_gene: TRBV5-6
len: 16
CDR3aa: CASSLGVTSGQETQYF
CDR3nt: TGTGCCAGCAGCTTGGGGGTGACTAGCGGACAAGAGACCCAGTACTTC

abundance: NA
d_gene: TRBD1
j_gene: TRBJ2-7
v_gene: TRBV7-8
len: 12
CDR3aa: CASSVTGREQYF
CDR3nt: TGTGCCAGCAGCGTGACAGGGCGGGAGCAGTACTTC

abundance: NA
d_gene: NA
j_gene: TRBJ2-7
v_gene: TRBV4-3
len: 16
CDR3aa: CASSQAPAAVAYEQYF
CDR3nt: TGCGCCAGCAGCCAGGCCCCCGCGGCGGTGGCCTACGAGCAGTACTTC

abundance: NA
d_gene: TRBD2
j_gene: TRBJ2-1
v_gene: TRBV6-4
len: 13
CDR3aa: CASSLREGNEQFF
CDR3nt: TGTGCCAGCAGCCTCCGGGAGGGCAATGAGCAGTTCTTC

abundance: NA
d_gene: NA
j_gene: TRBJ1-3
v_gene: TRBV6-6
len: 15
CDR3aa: CASGSQGRRGNTIYF
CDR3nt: TGTGCCAGCGGATCTCAGGGGCGTCGCGGAAACACCATATATTTT

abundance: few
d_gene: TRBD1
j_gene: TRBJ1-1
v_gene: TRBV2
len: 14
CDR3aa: CASSTGTGNTEAFF
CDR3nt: TGTGCCAGCAGTACCGGGACAGGGAACACTGAAGCTTTCTTT

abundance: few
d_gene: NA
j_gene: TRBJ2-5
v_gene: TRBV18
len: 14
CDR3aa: CASSPERGVETQYF
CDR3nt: TGTGCCAGCTCACCAGAGAGGGGGGTTGAGACCCAGTACTTC

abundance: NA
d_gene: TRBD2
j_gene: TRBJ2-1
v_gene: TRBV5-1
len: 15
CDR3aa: CASSLVAGDHNEQFF
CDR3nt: TGCGCCAGCAGCTTGGTAGCGGGTGATCACAATGAGCAGTTCTTC

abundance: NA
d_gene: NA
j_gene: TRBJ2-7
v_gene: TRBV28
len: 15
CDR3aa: CASSSTSGVGYEQYF
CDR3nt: TGTGCCAGCAGTTCCACCTCAGGGGTGGGGTACGAGCAGTACTTC

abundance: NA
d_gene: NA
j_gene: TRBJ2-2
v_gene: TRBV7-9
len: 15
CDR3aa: CASASTRVGAGELFF
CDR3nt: TGTGCCAGCGCCTCTACTAGGGTTGGAGCCGGGGAGCTGTTTTTT

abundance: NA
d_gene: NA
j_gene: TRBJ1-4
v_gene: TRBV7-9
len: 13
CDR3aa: CASGWAGNEKLFF
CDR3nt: TGTGCCAGCGGGTGGGCGGGCAATGAAAAACTGTTTTTT

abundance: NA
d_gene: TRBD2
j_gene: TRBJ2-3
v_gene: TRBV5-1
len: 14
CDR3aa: CASSPSGDTDTQYF
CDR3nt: TGCGCCAGCAGCCCTAGCGGGGACACAGATACGCAGTATTTT

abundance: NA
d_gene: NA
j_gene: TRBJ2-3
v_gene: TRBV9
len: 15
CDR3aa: CASSVVGHDTDTQYF
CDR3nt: TGTGCCAGCAGCGTAGTGGGCCATGACACAGATACGCAGTATTTT

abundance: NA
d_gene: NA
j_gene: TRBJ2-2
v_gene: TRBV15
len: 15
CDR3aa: CATTPNYRETGELFF
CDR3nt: TGTGCCACCACCCCGAACTACCGGGAGACCGGGGAGCTGTTTTTT

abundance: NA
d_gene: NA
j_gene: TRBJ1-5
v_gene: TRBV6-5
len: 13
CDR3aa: CASKIGVNQPQHF
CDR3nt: TGTGCCAGCAAGATCGGAGTCAATCAGCCCCAGCATTTT

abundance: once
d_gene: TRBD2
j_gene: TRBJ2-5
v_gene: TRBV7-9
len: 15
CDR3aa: CASSKLAGKGETQYF
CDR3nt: TGTGCCAGCAGCAAATTAGCGGGAAAGGGGGAGACCCAGTACTTC

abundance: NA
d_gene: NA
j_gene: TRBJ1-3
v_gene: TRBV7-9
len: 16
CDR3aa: CASSLWGRDSGNTIYF
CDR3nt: TGTGCCAGCAGCTTATGGGGACGTGACTCTGGAAACACCATATATTTT

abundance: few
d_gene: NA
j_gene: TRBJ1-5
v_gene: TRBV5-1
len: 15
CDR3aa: CASKRFPDSNQPQHF
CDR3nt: TGCGCCAGCAAGCGTTTCCCGGATAGCAATCAGCCCCAGCATTTT

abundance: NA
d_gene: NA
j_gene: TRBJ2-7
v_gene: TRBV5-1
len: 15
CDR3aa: CASSLDQGIIYEQYF
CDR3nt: TGCGCCAGCAGCTTGGATCAGGGGATTATCTACGAGCAGTACTTC

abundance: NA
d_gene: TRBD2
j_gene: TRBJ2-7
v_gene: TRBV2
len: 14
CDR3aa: CASYGLAGAREQYF
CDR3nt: TGTGCCAGCTATGGACTAGCGGGAGCGAGGGAGCAGTACTTC

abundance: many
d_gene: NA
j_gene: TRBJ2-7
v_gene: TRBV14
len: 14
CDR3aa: CASSQGGGVYEQYF
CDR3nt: TGTGCCAGCAGCCAAGGTGGAGGGGTCTACGAGCAGTACTTC

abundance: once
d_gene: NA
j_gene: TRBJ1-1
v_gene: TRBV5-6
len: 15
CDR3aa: CASSLGPGRNTEAFF
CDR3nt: TGTGCCAGCAGCTTGGGCCCGGGTAGGAACACTGAAGCTTTCTTT

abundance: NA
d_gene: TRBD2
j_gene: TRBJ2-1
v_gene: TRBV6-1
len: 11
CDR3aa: CASSAREGRFF
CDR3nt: TGTGCCAGCAGTGCCAGGGAGGGTAGGTTCTTC

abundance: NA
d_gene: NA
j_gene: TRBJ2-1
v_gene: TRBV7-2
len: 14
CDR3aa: CASSRGPEDNEQFF
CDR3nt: TGTGCCAGCAGCCGAGGCCCGGAGGACAATGAGCAGTTCTTC

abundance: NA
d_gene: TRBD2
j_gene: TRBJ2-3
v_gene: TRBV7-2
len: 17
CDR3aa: CASSLGLAGGPADTQYF
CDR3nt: TGTGCCAGCAGCCTGGGACTAGCGGGAGGGCCAGCAGATACGCAGTATTTT

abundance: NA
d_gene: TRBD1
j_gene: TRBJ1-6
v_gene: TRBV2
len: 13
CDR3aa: CAPGDRVRSPLHF
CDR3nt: TGTGCCCCCGGGGACAGGGTCAGGTCACCCCTCCACTTT

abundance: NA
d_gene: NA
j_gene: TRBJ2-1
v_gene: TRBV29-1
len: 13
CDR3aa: CSARGTSYNEQFF
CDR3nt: TGCAGCGCCAGAGGGACATCCTACAATGAGCAGTTCTTC

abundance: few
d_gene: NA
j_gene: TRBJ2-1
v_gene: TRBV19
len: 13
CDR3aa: CASSATQGWEQFF
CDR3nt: TGTGCCAGTAGTGCCACCCAGGGGTGGGAGCAGTTCTTC

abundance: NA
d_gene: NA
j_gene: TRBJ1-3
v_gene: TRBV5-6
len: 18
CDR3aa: CASSLITASGLSGNTIYF
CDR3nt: TGTGCCAGCAGCTTAATCACAGCCTCCGGCCTCTCTGGAAACACCATATATTTT

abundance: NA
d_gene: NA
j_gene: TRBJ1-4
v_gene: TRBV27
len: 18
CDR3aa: CASSQDARSGRGSEKLFF
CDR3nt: TGTGCCAGCAGTCAAGACGCCCGTTCGGGGCGCGGAAGTGAAAAACTGTTTTTT

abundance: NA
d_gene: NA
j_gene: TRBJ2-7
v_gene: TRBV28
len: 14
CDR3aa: CASSFHQGWYEQYF
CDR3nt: TGTGCCAGCAGTTTTCACCAGGGGTGGTACGAGCAGTACTTC

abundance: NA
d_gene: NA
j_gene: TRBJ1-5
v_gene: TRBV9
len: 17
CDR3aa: CASSVATRGREEVAQHF
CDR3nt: TGTGCCAGCAGCGTAGCTACGAGGGGCCGGGAAGAGGTGGCCCAGCATTTT